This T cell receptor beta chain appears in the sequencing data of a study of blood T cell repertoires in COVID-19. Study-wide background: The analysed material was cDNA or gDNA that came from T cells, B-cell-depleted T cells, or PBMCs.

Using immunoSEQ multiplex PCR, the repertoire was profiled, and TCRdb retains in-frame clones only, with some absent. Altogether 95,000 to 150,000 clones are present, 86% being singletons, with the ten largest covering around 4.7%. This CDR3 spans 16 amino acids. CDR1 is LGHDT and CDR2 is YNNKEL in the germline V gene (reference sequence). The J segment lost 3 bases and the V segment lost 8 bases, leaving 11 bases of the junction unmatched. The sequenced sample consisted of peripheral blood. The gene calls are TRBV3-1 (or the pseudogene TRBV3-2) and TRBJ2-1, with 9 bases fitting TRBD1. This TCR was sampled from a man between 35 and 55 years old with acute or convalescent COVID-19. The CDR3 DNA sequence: TGTGCCAGCCGAGCTCCGCCGGGACAGGGCTACAATGAGCAGTTCTTC. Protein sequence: CASRAPPGQGYNEQFF.